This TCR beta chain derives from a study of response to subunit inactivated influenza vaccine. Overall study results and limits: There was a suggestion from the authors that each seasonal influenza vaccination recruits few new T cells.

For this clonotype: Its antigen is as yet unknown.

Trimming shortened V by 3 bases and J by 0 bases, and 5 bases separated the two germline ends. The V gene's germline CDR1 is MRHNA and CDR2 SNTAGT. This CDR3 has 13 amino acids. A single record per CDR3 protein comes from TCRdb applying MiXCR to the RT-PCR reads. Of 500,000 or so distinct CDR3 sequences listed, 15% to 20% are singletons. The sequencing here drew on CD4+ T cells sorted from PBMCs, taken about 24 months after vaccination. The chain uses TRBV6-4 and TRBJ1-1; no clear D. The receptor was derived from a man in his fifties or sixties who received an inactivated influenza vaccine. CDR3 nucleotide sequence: TGTGCCAGCAGTGAACAGCTGAACACTGAAGCTTTCTTT. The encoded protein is CASSEQLNTEAFF.